The rows below give T cell receptor beta chains drawn from one sample of a study of cytomegalovirus exposure and HLA in healthy donors. Assay used: immunoSEQ multiplex PCR; TCRdb lists only in-frame clones, some missing. The sample holds about 200,000 clones, 87% seen once. Sample: PBMCs. The receptors were sampled from a man aged 30 to 45 in good health and CMV-seronegative. Both conserved end residues are part of each CDR3. The D gene is left open where the match is weak.

CDR3,D,V,J
CASSWGGAGNTEAFF,-,TRBV7-2,TRBJ1-1
CGTMGQGYPNEQFF,TRBD1,TRBV19,TRBJ2-1
CASSQEFRSSYEQYF,-,TRBV4-2,TRBJ2-7
CASSFASPTGELFF,-,TRBV28,TRBJ2-2
CASSLGEENTIYF,-,TRBV7-9,TRBJ1-3
CASSDTRTGELFF,-,TRBV5-1,TRBJ2-2
CSVEPPTVTEAFF,-,TRBV29-1,TRBJ1-1
CASSAHLAENYNEQFF,TRBD2,TRBV6-4,TRBJ2-1
CASSPDRGIGTEAFF,TRBD1,TRBV5-6,TRBJ1-1
CAGRTSTNEKLFF,-,TRBV5-4,TRBJ1-4
CASIEGGAYEQYF,-,TRBV28,TRBJ2-7